The 17 T cell receptor beta chains below were found in one sample sequenced in a study of shared clonotypes between healthy human individuals. Measured with immunoSEQ multiplex PCR; TCRdb has only the in-frame clones, and not every one. This table holds about 1 million clones, roughly 70% found once. The specimen was memory CD4+ T cells sorted from blood. Noted subset: CD45RA-negative fraction. The receptors shown here come from a young man in good health.

The chain is built from TRBV9 and TRBJ2-7; weak D call: TRBD1 (5 bases). V dropped 4 bases and J dropped 0 bases, with 11 bases sitting between them. Germline lookup yields CDR1 SGDLS and CDR2 YYNGEE. This CDR3 region has 14 residues. The CDR3 is CASSPRTFSYEQYF. In nucleotides, the CDR3 is TGTGCCAGCAGCCCGAGGACATTCTCCTACGAGCAGTACTTC.

The chain links TRBV28 to TRBJ1-2; tentatively, D is TRBD1 (5 bases). Looked up from germline, CDR1 is MDHEN and CDR2 is SYDVKM. Trimming stripped 2 bases from V and 8 bases from J, with 9 bases between. The CDR3 length is 12 residues. Here the CDR3 DNA reads TGTGCCAGCAGTTTAAATCAGGGCGGCTACACCTTC. Its protein product is CASSLNQGGYTF.

The V and J genes are TRBV5-4 and TRBJ2-1; 8 bases are a match to TRBD2. The CDR3 has 15 amino acids. The germline V gene encodes CDR1 SGHNT and CDR2 YYREEE (reference sequence). J lost 5 bases, V lost 1 base, and 5 bases had no gene match. CDR3 DNA: TGTGCCAGCAGCTTGCGGGGGGGATCCAACAATGAGCAGTTCTTC. It codes for CASSLRGGSNNEQFF.

The V gene is TRBV11-2, the J gene TRBJ2-7; D is undetermined. Deletions cut 4 bases from V and 5 bases from J, with 6 bases between. CDR3 length: 11 amino acids. Germline-derived CDR1 and CDR2 are SGHAT and FQNNGV. Here the CDR3 reads CASSSGNEQYF. DNA of the CDR3: TGTGCCAGCAGCTCAGGCAACGAGCAGTACTTC.

As regards this clone: Since the CDR3 does not end with the conserved phenylalanine or tryptophan, this likely comes from a read error. No DNA is shown, since the ends of the CDR3 on it are uncertain; the CDR3 is the one TCRdb lists. The rearrangement uses TRBV21-1 and TRBJ2-7. TRBV21-1 is shown as a pseudogene. The CDR3 totals 13 residues, both ends included. CDR3 sequence: CASSRIPGARYIL.

CDR3 nucleotides: TGTGCCAGCAGGTCTGACAGGGATTACAATGAGCAGTTCTTC. Its protein is CASRSDRDYNEQFF. This sequence joins TRBV7-2 and TRBJ2-1, with 7 bases fitting TRBD1. The CDR3 is 14 amino acids. Germline V lookup: CDR1 SGHTA, CDR2 FQGNSA. V shed 6 bases and J 4 bases; nucleotides not matched to a gene: 6.

The chain links TRBV11-3 to TRBJ1-2; D perhaps matches TRBD1 (5 bases). Germline-derived CDR1 and CDR2 are SGHNT and YENEEA. The CDR3 runs 15 residues. V lost 1 base, J lost 6 bases, and 15 bases lay in between. Written as DNA, the CDR3 is TGTGCCAGCAGCTTAGGGCCCAGGGTCGGGGATGGCTACACCTTC. Amino acids: CASSLGPRVGDGYTF. The variable domain in full, completed from reference TRBV11-3 and TRBJ1-2, reads EAGVVQSPRYKIIEKKQPVAFWCNPISGHNTLYWYLQNLGQGPELLIRYENEEAVDDSQLPKDRFSAERLKGVDSTLKIQPAELGDSAVYLCASSLGPRVGDGYTFGSGTRLTVV.

The chain recombines TRBV30 with TRBJ2-5; D tentatively fits TRBD1 or TRBD2 (7 bases each). The germline CDR1 and CDR2 sequences are GTSNPN and SVGIG (reference sequence). This CDR3 region has 15 residues. With 2 bases removed from V and 4 bases from J, the gap between germline ends came to 17 bases. The CDR3 DNA is TGTGCCTGGAGTAGGGGGGGCCACAGGGGAGAGACCCAGTACTTC. Translation gives CAWSRGGHRGETQYF.

The genes are TRBV7-2 and TRBJ1-5; no clear D gene. The CDR3 loop spans 14 amino acids. Per germline, CDR1 SGHTA and CDR2 FQGNSA. V dropped 4 bases and J dropped 4 bases, with 11 bases sitting between them. The CDR3 DNA reads as TGTGCCAGCAGCTCCCCAATCTTGAATCAGCCCCAGCATTTT. This encodes CASSSPILNQPQHF.

The J gene is TRBJ1-1, the V gene TRBV12-5, with TRBD1 as a possible D gene (5 bases). V dropped 0 bases and J dropped 5 bases, with 13 bases sitting between them. The germline V gene encodes CDR1 LGHNT and CDR2 FRNRAP. The CDR3 spans 15 residues. The CDR3 sequence: CASGLVLGGRTEAFF. Written as DNA, the CDR3 is TGTGCTAGTGGTTTGGTACTGGGGGGACGGACTGAAGCTTTCTTT.

CDR3 nucleotides: TGTGCCAGCAGCCAGGGGGAGAATAATTCACCCCTCCACTTT. Translated, it gives CASSQGENNSPLHF. The chain joins TRBV7-9 to TRBJ1-6; 7 bases match TRBD1. This CDR3 comprises 14 residues. J gave up 5 bases and V 5 bases, and 3 bases lay outside the gene matches. Germline V lookup: CDR1 SEHNR, CDR2 FQNEAQ (reference sequence).

This clone was found once. The chain couples TRBV5-4 to TRBJ2-5; D remains ambiguous. V was shortened by 4 bases and J by 1 base, with 8 bases between the two germline ends. The CDR3 has 13 residues. Germline V gene lookup returns CDR1 SGHNT and CDR2 YYREEE (reference sequence). CDR3 region: CASSQRSQETQYF. CDR3 sequence (DNA): TGTGCCAGCAGCCAGAGGTCCCAAGAGACCCAGTACTTC.

This chain links TRBV28 with TRBJ1-2; D ambiguous. The germline gives CDR1 MDHEN, CDR2 SYDVKM. This CDR3 spans 14 amino acids. The CDR3 sequence is CASHAGRDRYGYTF. CDR3 sequence (DNA): TGTGCATCACATGCGGGGAGGGATCGGTATGGCTACACCTTC.

V and J are TRBV29-1 and TRBJ2-3; no clear D. Germline CDR1 and CDR2: SQVTM and ANQGSEA. The CDR3 extends over 14 amino acids. Trimming took off 3 bases at V and 0 bases at J, with 10 bases between the two ends. CDR3 sequence reads: CSVDGSSSTDTQYF. The CDR3 DNA sequence: TGCAGCGTTGACGGTTCGTCTAGCACAGATACGCAGTATTTT.

This chain uses TRBV19 with TRBJ2-5, with D uncertain. Germline V gives CDR1 LNHDA, CDR2 SQIVND (reference sequence). The germline V and J ends were trimmed by 3 bases and 4 bases, with 6 bases remaining between them. The CDR3 consists of 12 residues. CDR3 sequence: CASSIWGETQYF. The CDR3 DNA sequence: TGTGCCAGTAGTATCTGGGGAGAGACCCAGTACTTC.

V and J are TRBV25-1 and TRBJ2-2; 10 bases agree with TRBD2. The CDR3 totals 14 residues. In germline, CDR1 is MGHDK, CDR2 SYGVNS. The ends lost 8 bases at V and 3 bases at J; junction bases unmatched: 3. Written as DNA, the CDR3 is TGTGCCAGCCGCCTAGCGGGAGACACCGGGGAGCTGTTTTTT. It encodes CASRLAGDTGELFF.

This sequence joins TRBV18 and TRBJ2-7, with D possibly matching TRBD2 (7 bases). Trimming removed 3 bases from V and 5 bases from J, with 17 bases in between. Per germline, CDR1 KGHSH and CDR2 LQKENI. The CDR3 length is 15 residues. This CDR3 is CASSPRGGEFHEQYF. The CDR3 DNA is TGTGCCAGCTCACCCCGAGGGGGGGAGTTCCACGAGCAGTACTTC.